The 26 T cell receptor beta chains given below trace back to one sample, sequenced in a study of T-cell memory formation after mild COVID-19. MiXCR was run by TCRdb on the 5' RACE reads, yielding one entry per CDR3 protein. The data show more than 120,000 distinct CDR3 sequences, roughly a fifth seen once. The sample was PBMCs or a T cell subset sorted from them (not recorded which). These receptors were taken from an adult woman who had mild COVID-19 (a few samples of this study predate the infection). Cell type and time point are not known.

The CDR3 bases are TGTGCCAGCAGTGAAAGCTCGGGGGGGCCGAGGGAGCTGTTTTTT. This codes for CASSESSGGPRELFF. The V and J genes are TRBV25-1 and TRBJ2-2; TRBD2 aligns across 8 bases. J was trimmed by 9 bases and V by 2 bases; bases with no gene match: 8. Germline loops: CDR1 MGHDK, CDR2 SYGVNS. The CDR3 has 15 residues.

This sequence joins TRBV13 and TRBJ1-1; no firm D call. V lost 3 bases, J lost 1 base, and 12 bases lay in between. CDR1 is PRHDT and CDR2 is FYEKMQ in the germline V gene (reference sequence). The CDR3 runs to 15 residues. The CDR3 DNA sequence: TGTGCCAGCAGCTTTCTGACCGAAGCGAACACTGAAGCTTTCTTT. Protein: CASSFLTEANTEAFF.

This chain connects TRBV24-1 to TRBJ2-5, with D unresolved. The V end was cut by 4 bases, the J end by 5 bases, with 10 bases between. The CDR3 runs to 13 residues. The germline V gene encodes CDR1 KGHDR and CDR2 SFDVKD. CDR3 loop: CATSDETRETQYF. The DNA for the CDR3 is TGTGCCACCAGTGACGAGACCCGGGAGACCCAGTACTTC.

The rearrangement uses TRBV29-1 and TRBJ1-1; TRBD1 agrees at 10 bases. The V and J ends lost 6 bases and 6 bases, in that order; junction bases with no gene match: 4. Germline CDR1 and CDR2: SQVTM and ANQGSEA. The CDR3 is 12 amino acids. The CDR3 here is CSVGTGEAEAFF. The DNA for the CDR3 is TGCAGCGTCGGGACAGGGGAAGCTGAAGCTTTCTTT.

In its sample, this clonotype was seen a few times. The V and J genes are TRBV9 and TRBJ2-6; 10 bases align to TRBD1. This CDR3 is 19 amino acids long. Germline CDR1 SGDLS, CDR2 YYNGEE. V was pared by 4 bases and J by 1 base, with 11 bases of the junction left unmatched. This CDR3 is CASSPLTGGPFSGANVLTF. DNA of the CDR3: TGTGCCAGCAGCCCTCTGACAGGGGGCCCGTTTTCTGGGGCCAACGTCCTGACTTTC.

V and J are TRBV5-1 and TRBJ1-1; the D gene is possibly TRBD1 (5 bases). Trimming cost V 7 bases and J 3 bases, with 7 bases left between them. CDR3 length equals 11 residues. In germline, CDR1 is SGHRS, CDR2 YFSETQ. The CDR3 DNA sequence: TGCGCCAGCCGAGGGGACACTGAAGCTTTCTTT. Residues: CASRGDTEAFF. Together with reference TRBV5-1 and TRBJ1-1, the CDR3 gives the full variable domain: KAGVTQTPRYLIKTRGQQVTLSCSPISGHRSVSWYQQTPGQGLQFLFEYFSETQRNKGNFPGRFSGRQFSNSRSEMNVSTLELGDSALYLCASRGDTEAFFGQGTRLTVV.

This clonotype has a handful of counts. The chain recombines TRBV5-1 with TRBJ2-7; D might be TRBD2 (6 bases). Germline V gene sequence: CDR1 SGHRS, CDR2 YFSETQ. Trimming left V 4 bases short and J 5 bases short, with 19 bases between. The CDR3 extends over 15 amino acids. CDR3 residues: CASSRLGASENEQYF. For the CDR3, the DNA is TGCGCCAGCAGCCGACTAGGGGCTTCTGAGAACGAGCAGTACTTC.

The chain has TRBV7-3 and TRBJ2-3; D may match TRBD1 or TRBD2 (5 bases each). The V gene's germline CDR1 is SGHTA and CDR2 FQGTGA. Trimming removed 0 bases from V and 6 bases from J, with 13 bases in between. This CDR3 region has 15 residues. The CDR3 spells CASSLTRVGVDTQYF. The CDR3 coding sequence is TGTGCCAGCAGCTTAACGAGGGTAGGGGTGGATACGCAGTATTTT.

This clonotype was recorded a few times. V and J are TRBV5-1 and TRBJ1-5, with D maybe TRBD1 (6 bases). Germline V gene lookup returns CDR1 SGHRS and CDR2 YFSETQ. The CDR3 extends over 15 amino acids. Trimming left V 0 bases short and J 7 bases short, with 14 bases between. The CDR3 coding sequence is TGCGCCAGCAGCTTGGCCAAGGGGGGGCAACAGCCCCAGCATTTT. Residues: CASSLAKGGQQPQHF.

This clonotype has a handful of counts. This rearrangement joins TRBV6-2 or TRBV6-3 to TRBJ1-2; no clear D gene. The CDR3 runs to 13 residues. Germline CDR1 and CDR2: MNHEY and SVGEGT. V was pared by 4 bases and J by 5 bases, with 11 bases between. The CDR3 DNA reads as TGTGCCAGCAGTTCACAGACAACGTATGGCTACACCTTC. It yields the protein CASSSQTTYGYTF.

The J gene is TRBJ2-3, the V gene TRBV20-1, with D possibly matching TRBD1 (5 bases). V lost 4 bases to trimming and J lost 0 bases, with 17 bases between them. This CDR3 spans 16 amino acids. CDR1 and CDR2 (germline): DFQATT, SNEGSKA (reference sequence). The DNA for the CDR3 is TGCAGTGCTAACCCTGCAGGGCGTACTAGCACAGATACGCAGTATTTT. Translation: CSANPAGRTSTDTQYF.

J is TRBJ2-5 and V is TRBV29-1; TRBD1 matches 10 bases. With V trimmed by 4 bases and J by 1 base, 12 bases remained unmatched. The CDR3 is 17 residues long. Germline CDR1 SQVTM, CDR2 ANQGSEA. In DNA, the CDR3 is TGCAGCGTTGTACGGGCCTCCGGGACAGGGGTCCAAGAGACCCAGTACTTC. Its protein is CSVVRASGTGVQETQYF.

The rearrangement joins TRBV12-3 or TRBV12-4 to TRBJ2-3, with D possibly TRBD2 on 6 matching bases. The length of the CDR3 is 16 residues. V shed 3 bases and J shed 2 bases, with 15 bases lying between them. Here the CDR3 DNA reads TGTGCCAGCAGTTTCCGACTAGTTGGGTCCACAGATACGCAGTATTTT. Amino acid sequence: CASSFRLVGSTDTQYF.

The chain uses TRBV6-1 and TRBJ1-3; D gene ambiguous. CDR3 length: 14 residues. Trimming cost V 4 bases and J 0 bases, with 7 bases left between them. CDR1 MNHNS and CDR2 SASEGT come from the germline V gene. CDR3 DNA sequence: TGTGCCAGCAGTGGGCAATACTCTGGAAACACCATATATTTT. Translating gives CASSGQYSGNTIYF.

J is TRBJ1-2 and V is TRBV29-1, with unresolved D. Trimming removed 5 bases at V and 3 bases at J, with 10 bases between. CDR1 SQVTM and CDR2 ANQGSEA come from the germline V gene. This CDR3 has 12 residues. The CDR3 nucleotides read TGCAGCGTTTTTGCAACAGACTATGGCTACACCTTC. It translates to CSVFATDYGYTF.

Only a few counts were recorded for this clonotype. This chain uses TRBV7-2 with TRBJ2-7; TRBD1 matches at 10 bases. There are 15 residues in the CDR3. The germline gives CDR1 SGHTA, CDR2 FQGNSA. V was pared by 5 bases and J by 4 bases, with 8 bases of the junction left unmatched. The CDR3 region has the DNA TGTGCCAGCAGCCCGACAGGGGGCCGCCTTTACGAGCAGTACTTC. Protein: CASSPTGGRLYEQYF.

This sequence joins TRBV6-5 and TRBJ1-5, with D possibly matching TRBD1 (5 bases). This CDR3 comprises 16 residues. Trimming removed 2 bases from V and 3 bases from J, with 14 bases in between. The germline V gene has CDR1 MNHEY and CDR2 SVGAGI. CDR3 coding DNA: TGTGCCAGCAGTTACGGGGCCCTTGGGACCAATCAGCCCCAGCATTTT. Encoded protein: CASSYGALGTNQPQHF.

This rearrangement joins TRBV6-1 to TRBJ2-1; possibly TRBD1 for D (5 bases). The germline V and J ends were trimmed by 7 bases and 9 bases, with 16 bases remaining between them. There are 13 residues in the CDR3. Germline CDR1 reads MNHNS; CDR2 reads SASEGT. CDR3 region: CASTLIQGREQFF. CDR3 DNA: TGTGCCAGCACCTTAATTCAGGGCCGTGAGCAGTTCTTC.

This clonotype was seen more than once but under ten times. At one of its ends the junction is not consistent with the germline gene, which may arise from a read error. CDR3: CASSEGLAGTDTQYF. The CDR3 DNA reads as TGTGCCAGCAGCGAAGGACTAGCGGGGACGGATACGCAGTATTTT. The V gene is TRBV6-1, the J gene TRBJ2-3; 12 bases line up with TRBD2. The CDR3 totals 15 residues. Germline assignment: CDR1 MNHNS and CDR2 SASEGT.

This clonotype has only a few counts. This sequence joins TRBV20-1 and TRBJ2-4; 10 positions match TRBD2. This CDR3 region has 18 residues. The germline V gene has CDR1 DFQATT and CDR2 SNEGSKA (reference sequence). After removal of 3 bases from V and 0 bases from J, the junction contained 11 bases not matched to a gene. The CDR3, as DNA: TGCAGTGCTAGTGGAGCTAGTAGCGGGGGGCTAGCCAAAAACATTCAGTACTTC. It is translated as CSASGASSGGLAKNIQYF.

CDR3 nucleotides: TGTGCCAGCAGCCCTAGACAGGGCGGGGACGGCTACACCTTC. It encodes CASSPRQGGDGYTF. The rearrangement joins TRBV5-6 to TRBJ1-2; TRBD1 matches 7 bases. This CDR3 has 14 amino acids. The germline gives CDR1 SGHDT, CDR2 YYEEEE. J was trimmed by 8 bases and V by 4 bases; bases with no gene match: 11.

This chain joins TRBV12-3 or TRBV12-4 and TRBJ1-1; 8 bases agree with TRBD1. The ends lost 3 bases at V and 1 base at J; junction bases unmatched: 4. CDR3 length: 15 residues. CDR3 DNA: TGTGCCAGCAGTTTGAGGGACAGGCCGAACACTGAAGCTTTCTTT. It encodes CASSLRDRPNTEAFF.

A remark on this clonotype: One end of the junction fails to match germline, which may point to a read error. CDR3 sequence (DNA): TGTGCCAGCAACAAGCCGGGACTCGACGCCATTCTCTTT. This codes for CASNKPGLDAILF. The gene calls are TRBV12-3 or TRBV12-4 and TRBJ2-3, with D possibly matching TRBD2 (6 bases). The CDR3 spans 13 residues.

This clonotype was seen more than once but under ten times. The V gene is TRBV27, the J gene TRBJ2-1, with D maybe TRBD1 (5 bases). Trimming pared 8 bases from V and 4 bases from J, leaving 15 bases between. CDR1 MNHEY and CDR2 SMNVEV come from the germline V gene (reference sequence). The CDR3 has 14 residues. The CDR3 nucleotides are TGTGCCAGCTCTTACAGGATAACTTACAATGAGCAGTTCTTC. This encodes CASSYRITYNEQFF.

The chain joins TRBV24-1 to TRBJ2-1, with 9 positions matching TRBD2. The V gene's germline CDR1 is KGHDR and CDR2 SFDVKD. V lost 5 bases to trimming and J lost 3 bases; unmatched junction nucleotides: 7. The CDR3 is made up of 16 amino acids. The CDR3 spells CATSAAGGGYYNEQFF. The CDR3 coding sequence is TGTGCCACCAGTGCGGCGGGAGGGGGGTACTACAATGAGCAGTTCTTC.

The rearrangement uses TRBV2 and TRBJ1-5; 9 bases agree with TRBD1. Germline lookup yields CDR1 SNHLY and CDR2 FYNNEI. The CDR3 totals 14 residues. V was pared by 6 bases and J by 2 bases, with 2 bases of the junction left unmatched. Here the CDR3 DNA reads TGTGCCAGCAGGGACAGGGGTGGCAATCAGCCCCAGCATTTT. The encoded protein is CASRDRGGNQPQHF.